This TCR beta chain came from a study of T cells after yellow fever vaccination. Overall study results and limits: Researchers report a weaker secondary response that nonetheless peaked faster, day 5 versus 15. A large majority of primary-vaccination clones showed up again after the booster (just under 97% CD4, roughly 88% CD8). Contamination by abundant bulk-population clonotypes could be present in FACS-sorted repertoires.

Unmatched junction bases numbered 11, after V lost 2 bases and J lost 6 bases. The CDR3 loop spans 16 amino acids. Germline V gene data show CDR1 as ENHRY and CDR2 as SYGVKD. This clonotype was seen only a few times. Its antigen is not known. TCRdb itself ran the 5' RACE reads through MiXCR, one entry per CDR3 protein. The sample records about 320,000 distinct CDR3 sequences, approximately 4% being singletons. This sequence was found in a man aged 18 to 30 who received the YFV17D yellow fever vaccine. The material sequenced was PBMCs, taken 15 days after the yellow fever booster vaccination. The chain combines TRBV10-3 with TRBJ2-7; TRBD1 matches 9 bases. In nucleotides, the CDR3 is TGTGCCATCAGTGAGACGGAGAAGGACAGGGGTGGCGAGCAGTACTTC. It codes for CAISETEKDRGGEQYF.